The rows below give T cell receptor delta chains drawn from one sample of a study of gamma-delta chains in newborns, infants, children. TCRdb reapplied CATT to the reads. The repertoire holds thousands of delta-chain clones, with roughly 5.1% as singletons. The source material was blood. Source of these receptors: a child who was a newborn, infant or young child, either healthy, febrile or measles-vaccinated (not recorded which). Each CDR3 is given with its conserved first and last residue. The order of the fields is V gene, J gene, CDR3 protein.

TRDV1,TRDJ1,CALGDLVLQRLMGRIWGTSWYTDKLIF
TRDV3,TRDJ1,CAYKGFLLPTGHPDKLIF
TRDV2,TRDJ1,CSALLGDTDKLIF
TRDV2,TRDJ3,CACDLLGARSWDTRQMFF
TRDV2,TRDJ1,CACDTVGGYEYNTDKLIF
TRDV2,TRDJ1,CACDAVSELLGDTNTDKLIF
TRDV1,TRDJ1,CALGASASGHSLTGGYDVSDKLIF
TRDV2,TRDJ1,CACDTVTVTGWNDKLIF
TRDV2,TRDJ3,CACDSADNWGTPSWDTRQMFF
TRDV2,TRDJ1,CACDTISTGGYLYTDKLIF
TRDV2,TRDJ3,CACDNTGDSWDTRQMFF
TRDV2,TRDJ2,CACDSMGDTLTAQLFF
TRDV2,TRDJ1,CACDTVRGGLGDATDKLIF
TRDV2,TRDJ1,CACDLLGDTGYTDKLIF
TRDV2,TRDJ1,CACEKLGDGDTDKLIF
TRDV2,TRDJ3,CACDMVGPTITRQMFF